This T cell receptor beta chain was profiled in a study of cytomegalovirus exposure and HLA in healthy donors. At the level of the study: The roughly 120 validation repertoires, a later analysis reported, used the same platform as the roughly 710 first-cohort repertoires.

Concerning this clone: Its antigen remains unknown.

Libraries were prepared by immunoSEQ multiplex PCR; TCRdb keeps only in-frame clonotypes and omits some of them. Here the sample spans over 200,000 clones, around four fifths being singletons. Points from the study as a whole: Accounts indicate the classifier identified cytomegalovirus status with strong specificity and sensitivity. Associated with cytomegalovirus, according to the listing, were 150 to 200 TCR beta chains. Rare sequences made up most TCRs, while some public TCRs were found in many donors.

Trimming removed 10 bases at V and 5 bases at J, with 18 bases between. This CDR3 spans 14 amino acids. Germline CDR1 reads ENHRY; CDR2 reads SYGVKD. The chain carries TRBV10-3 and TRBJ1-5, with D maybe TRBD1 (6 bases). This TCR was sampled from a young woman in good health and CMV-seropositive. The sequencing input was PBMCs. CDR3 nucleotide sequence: TGTGCCACGCGAGCGACAGGCCAGGATCAGCCCCAGCATTTT. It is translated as CATRATGQDQPQHF.